These 10 T cell receptor beta chains were all obtained from the same sample, sequenced in a study of T-cell memory formation after mild COVID-19. From the 5' RACE reads, TCRdb called clonotypes with MiXCR, one entry per CDR3 protein. The table lists about half a million distinct CDR3 sequences, over 15% of them singletons, with approximately 13% in the top ten. The sample consisted of PBMCs or a T cell subset sorted from them (not recorded which). The source of these receptors is an adult woman who had mild COVID-19 (a few samples of this study predate the infection). Cell type and time point are not known.

This clonotype appeared a few times. The chain links TRBV3-1 to TRBJ2-7; 7 nucleotides align to TRBD1. This CDR3 has 13 amino acids. Germline lookup yields CDR1 LGHDT and CDR2 YNNKEL (reference sequence). The V segment lost 5 bases and the J segment 0 bases; nucleotides outside the gene matches: 1. The CDR3 spells CASSGTASYEQYF. CDR3 DNA sequence: TGTGCCAGCAGCGGGACAGCCTCCTACGAGCAGTACTTC.

The chain joins TRBV24-1 to TRBJ2-1, with a weak D call TRBD2 (6 bases). From germline, CDR1 is KGHDR and CDR2 SFDVKD. Between the trimmed V and J ends, which lost 10 bases and 5 bases, there was a span of 14 bases. The CDR3 loop spans 13 amino acids. CDR3 protein: CATAGSLDNEQFF. CDR3 bases: TGTGCCACAGCCGGGAGCTTAGACAATGAGCAGTTCTTC.

The chain is built from TRBV2 and TRBJ2-3; no clear D. V was cut by 1 base and J by 4 bases, with 9 bases left in between. CDR3 length: 14 amino acids. The germline V gene has CDR1 SNHLY and CDR2 FYNNEI. CDR3 nucleotides: TGTGCCAGCAGTGAAGGGACCACCCCAGATACGCAGTATTTT. Protein: CASSEGTTPDTQYF. Based on the CDR3 plus reference TRBV2 and TRBJ2-3, the full variable domain is EPEVTQTPSHQVTQMGQEVILRCVPISNHLYFYWYRQILGQKVEFLVSFYNNEISEKSEIFDDQFSVERPDGSNFTLKIRSTKLEDSAMYFCASSEGTTPDTQYFGPGTRLTVL.

The V call is TRBV11-3, the J call TRBJ2-3; 12 bases match TRBD2. CDR1 is SGHNT, CDR2 YENEEA, per germline. The CDR3 spans 18 residues. V lost 1 base to trimming and J lost 3 bases; unmatched junction nucleotides: 8. The CDR3 here is CASSLAKLAGGLTDTQYF. DNA of the CDR3: TGTGCCAGCAGCTTAGCCAAACTAGCGGGGGGACTTACAGATACGCAGTATTTT.

This clonotype was detected only a few times. The rearrangement uses TRBV29-1 and TRBJ2-3; D perhaps matches TRBD2 (6 bases). Trimming cost V 0 bases and J 2 bases, with 21 bases left between them. Germline assignment: CDR1 SQVTM and CDR2 ANQGSEA. The CDR3 is 18 amino acids. The CDR3: CSVEDRPPLAPSTDTQYF. In nucleotides, the CDR3 is TGCAGCGTTGAAGATCGCCCCCCTCTAGCGCCGTCCACAGATACGCAGTATTTT.

The rearrangement joins TRBV15 to TRBJ2-1; TRBD2 aligns across 7 bases. The CDR3 is made up of 14 amino acids. V gave up 5 bases and J gave up 5 bases; unmatched junction bases: 6. Germline CDR1 LNHNV, CDR2 YYDKDF (reference sequence). The CDR3 region is CATSGRLADNEQFF. CDR3 nucleotides: TGTGCCACCAGCGGACGACTAGCAGACAATGAGCAGTTCTTC. Together with reference TRBV15 and TRBJ2-1, the CDR3 gives the full variable domain: DAMVIQNPRYQVTQFGKPVTLSCSQTLNHNVMYWYQQKSSQAPKLLFHYYDKDFNNEADTPDNFQSRRPNTSFCFLDIRSPGLGDTAMYLCATSGRLADNEQFFGPGTRLTVL.

This clonotype turned up a few times. The chain's CDR3 is CASSEDPPQRGYTF. The CDR3 bases are TGTGCCAGCAGTGAAGACCCCCCACAGAGAGGCTACACCTTC. The V gene is TRBV6-1, the J gene TRBJ1-2; no clear D. Germline CDR1 is MNHNS and CDR2 is SASEGT. The CDR3 runs to 14 residues. With 1 base removed from V and 8 bases from J, the gap between germline ends came to 14 bases.

V usage is TRBV11-3 and J usage is TRBJ2-6; maybe TRBD1 (5 bases). Trimming took off 6 bases at V and 3 bases at J, with 18 bases between the two ends. The CDR3 extends over 17 amino acids. Germline V gene data show CDR1 as SGHNT and CDR2 as YENEEA. The CDR3 bases are TGTGCCAGCAGTGACGATCAAGGGGCCGGTGGGGCCAACGTCCTGACTTTC. Translating it yields CASSDDQGAGGANVLTF.

The CDR3 nucleotides are TGTGCCAGCAGTTCGTCGGACGAGCAGTACTTC. It is translated as CASSSSDEQYF. The V gene is TRBV27, the J gene TRBJ2-7; D gene ambiguous. CDR1 is MNHEY, CDR2 SMNVEV, per germline (reference sequence). V was pared by 4 bases and J by 5 bases, with 6 bases between. This CDR3 is 11 amino acids long.

In its sample, this clonotype was seen a few times. This sequence joins TRBV6-5 and TRBJ1-2; D call uncertain. CDR3 length: 12 residues. In germline, CDR1 is MNHEY, CDR2 SVGAGI. V shed 5 bases and J shed 3 bases, with 7 bases lying between them. CDR3 in amino acids: CASSQRDYGYTF. The CDR3 coding sequence is TGTGCCAGCAGTCAACGGGACTATGGCTACACCTTC.